The 13 T cell receptor beta chains reported below all come from one sample, sequenced in a study of chemoradiotherapy in HPV16-positive cancers. This table comes from immunoSEQ multiplex PCR, and its TCRdb copy is limited to in-frame clones, with some not included. The table lists 30,000 to 40,000 clones, roughly 90% of them singletons, with roughly 3.4% in the top ten. The sample consisted of blood, taken from a patient who underwent chemoradiotherapy. The receptors were gathered from a human donor with HPV-associated anogenital cancer.

The chain joins TRBV5-5 to TRBJ2-1; 11 bases align to TRBD2. Germline-derived CDR1 and CDR2 are SGHKS and YYEKEE (reference sequence). V dropped 4 bases and J dropped 2; count of bases not matched to a gene: 8. CDR3 length: 17 amino acids. The CDR3 loop reads CASSPDETSGAYNEQFF. The CDR3 nucleotides are TGTGCCAGCAGCCCAGACGAGACTAGCGGGGCCTACAATGAGCAGTTCTTC.

This sequence joins TRBV19 and TRBJ1-1, with D perhaps TRBD1 (5 bases). The CDR3 covers 14 residues. Germline loops: CDR1 LNHDA, CDR2 SQIVND (reference sequence). Trimming cost V 5 bases and J 8 bases, with 18 bases left between them. The CDR3 region has the DNA TGTGCCAGTAGTGTGGGGACGGAGAACTGGGAAGCTTTCTTT. Translated: CASSVGTENWEAFF.

The chain recombines TRBV6-1 with TRBJ1-4; D is uncertain. The CDR3 covers 10 residues. V lost 10 bases to trimming and J lost 8 bases, with 8 bases between them. Per the germline V gene, CDR1 is MNHNS and CDR2 is SASEGT. The CDR3 sequence: CAIAREKLFF. Here the CDR3 DNA reads TGTGCCATCGCGAGAGAAAAACTGTTTTTT.

The V gene is TRBV4-1, the J gene TRBJ1-4; 9 bases are a match to TRBD1. J was trimmed by 0 bases and V by 4 bases; bases with no gene match: 6. The germline V gene encodes CDR1 MGHRA and CDR2 YSYEKL. The CDR3 is 17 residues long. In nucleotides, the CDR3 is TGCGCCAGCAGCCCAGATGGACAGGGGACAACTAATGAAAAACTGTTTTTT. The encoded protein is CASSPDGQGTTNEKLFF.

J is TRBJ1-5 and V is TRBV5-5; D unresolved. Between the trimmed V and J ends, which lost 1 base and 4 bases, there was a span of 9 bases. Germline V gene lookup returns CDR1 SGHKS and CDR2 YYEKEE (reference sequence). The CDR3 totals 14 residues. CDR3 sequence (DNA): TGTGCCAGCAGCTTGAGGCAGCAGAATCAGCCCCAGCATTTT. The encoded protein is CASSLRQQNQPQHF.

In nucleotides, the CDR3 is TGTGCCAGCAGCGTATGGGCGGGCGATACGCAGTATTTT. Its protein product is CASSVWAGDTQYF. The gene calls are TRBV9 and TRBJ2-3; the D gene is possibly TRBD2 (5 bases). Trimming shortened V by 1 base and J by 6 bases, and 9 bases separated the two germline ends. Looked up from germline, CDR1 is SGDLS and CDR2 is YYNGEE. CDR3 length equals 13 residues.

The chain combines TRBV5-1 with TRBJ1-2; D uncertain. Trimming removed 7 bases from V and 2 bases from J, with 24 bases in between. CDR1 is SGHRS and CDR2 is YFSETQ in the germline V gene. This CDR3 has 17 amino acids. CDR3 DNA: TGCGCCAGCGGGCTCTCCGCCCGCTCGTCGATCAACTATGGCTACACCTTC. Its translation: CASGLSARSSINYGYTF.

The rearrangement joins TRBV20-1 to TRBJ2-7; unclear D gene. With 6 bases removed from V and 3 bases from J, the gap between germline ends came to 9 bases. This CDR3 has 11 amino acids. Germline lookup yields CDR1 DFQATT and CDR2 SNEGSKA (reference sequence). CDR3 in DNA: TGCAGTGCCCTGGCAGGCTACGAGCAGTACTTC. Amino acid sequence: CSALAGYEQYF.

This chain links TRBV18 with TRBJ1-1, with D possibly matching TRBD1 (5 bases). The CDR3 covers 16 residues. The germline gives CDR1 KGHSH, CDR2 LQKENI. Trimming removed 5 bases at V and 1 base at J, with 17 bases between. CDR3 amino acids: CASSTSGHSPNTEAFF. In DNA, the CDR3 is TGTGCCAGCTCAACAAGCGGACATTCGCCGAACACTGAAGCTTTCTTT.

The rearrangement joins TRBV6-4 to TRBJ1-2, with 12 bases fitting TRBD1. This CDR3 has 18 residues. CDR1 is MRHNA, CDR2 SNTAGT, per germline. V trimming: 6 bases; J trimming: 6 bases; junction bases outside the gene matches: 17. CDR3 nucleotide sequence: TGTGCCAGCAGAAAGAACCCCGGGACAGGGGGCGTGAAAAATGGCTACACCTTC. This codes for CASRKNPGTGGVKNGYTF.

This chain links TRBV11-2 with TRBJ1-2; D is ambiguous. Trimming left V 1 base short and J 4 bases short, with 22 bases between. The germline V gene has CDR1 SGHAT and CDR2 FQNNGV. The CDR3 consists of 18 residues. The CDR3 loop reads CASSLGTGKRTIFYGYTF. The DNA of the CDR3 is TGTGCCAGCAGCTTAGGGACTGGGAAGAGGACCATCTTCTATGGCTACACCTTC.

This CDR3 is CASRQGVGNSPLHF. The CDR3 DNA reads TGTGCCAGCAGACAGGGGGTGGGGAATTCACCCCTCCACTTT. The chain is built from TRBV7-2 and TRBJ1-6, with 8 bases fitting TRBD1. The V and J ends lost 6 bases and 7 bases, in that order; junction bases with no gene match: 5. This CDR3 spans 14 amino acids. Per the germline V gene, CDR1 is SGHTA and CDR2 is FQGNSA.

The V and J genes are TRBV5-4 and TRBJ1-1; 9 bases align to TRBD1. The CDR3 has 17 amino acids. In germline, CDR1 is SGHNT, CDR2 YYREEE (reference sequence). V shed 2 bases and J 6 bases; nucleotides not matched to a gene: 14. This CDR3 reads CASSFIGTGLGEAEAFF. The CDR3 DNA reads as TGTGCCAGCAGCTTCATCGGGACAGGGCTGGGGGAAGCTGAAGCTTTCTTT. Supplemented by reference TRBV5-4 and TRBJ1-1, the full variable domain reads ETGVTQSPTHLIKTRGQQVTLRCSSQSGHNTVSWYQQALGQGPQFIFQYYREEENGRGNFPPRFSGLQFPNYSSELNVNALELDDSALYLCASSFIGTGLGEAEAFFGQGTRLTVV.